Below are 26 T cell receptor beta chains sequenced from a single sample in a study of cytomegalovirus exposure and HLA in healthy donors. 13 Jbeta primers and 60 Vbeta primers were used for the PCR. Libraries were prepared by immunoSEQ multiplex PCR; TCRdb keeps only in-frame clonotypes and omits some of them. The sample has 100,000 to 150,000 clones, 80% to 85% seen once. Sequenced: PBMCs. Receptors originate from a man between 18 and 29 years old in good health and CMV-seronegative.

The rearrangement uses TRBV1 and TRBJ1-6; the DNA was not used to check the table's D call, TRBD1. TRBV1 is a recognized pseudogene. CDR3 size: 15 residues. CDR3 protein: CTSSLGHYYNSPLHF. The CDR3 DNA reads TGCACCAGCAGCCTTGGACACTACTATAATTCACCCCTCCACTTT.

The rearrangement uses TRBV6-5 and TRBJ1-2; no reliable D call. The V end was cut by 0 bases, the J end by 4 bases, with 9 bases between. Germline values: CDR1 MNHEY, CDR2 SVGAGI. The CDR3 extends over 14 amino acids. The CDR3, as DNA: TGTGCCAGCAGTTACTCGATCTCGGTCTATGGCTACACCTTC. This codes for CASSYSISVYGYTF.

V and J are TRBV18 and TRBJ2-7; a weak D match, TRBD1 (5 bases). Germline assignment: CDR1 KGHSH and CDR2 LQKENI. V was clipped by 8 bases and J by 1 base, with 6 bases between them. This CDR3 spans 11 amino acids. DNA for the CDR3: TGTGCCAGCCGACAGTCCTACGAGCAGTACTTC. Amino acids: CASRQSYEQYF.

The chain carries TRBV7-2 and TRBJ1-1, with TRBD1 matching 8 bases. V lost 2 bases, J lost 0 bases, and 11 bases stayed unmatched. Germline CDR1 reads SGHTA; CDR2 reads FQGNSA. The CDR3 length is 18 residues. CDR3 nucleotides: TGTGCCAGCAGCTTAAGGGTATACGGGACAGGTTTGAACACTGAAGCTTTCTTT. Translation: CASSLRVYGTGLNTEAFF.

This chain joins TRBV9 and TRBJ2-7; 7 bases are a match to TRBD1. Trimming took 4 bases from V and 4 from J; bases not matched to a gene: 8. This CDR3 has 14 residues. Germline-derived CDR1 and CDR2 are SGDLS and YYNGEE. CDR3: CASSPGDRFYEQYF. The CDR3 coding sequence is TGTGCCAGCAGCCCCGGGGACAGATTTTACGAGCAGTACTTC.

V gene TRBV4-3 combines with J gene TRBJ1-5; 9 bases are shared with TRBD1. V shed 3 bases, J shed 6 bases, and the junction held 6 bases outside the gene matches. Germline CDR1 reads LGHNA; CDR2 reads YSLEER. This CDR3 region has 15 residues. Written as DNA, the CDR3 is TGCGCCAGCAGCCAGCACAGGGGGCGAGCTCAGCCCCAGCATTTT. Encoded protein: CASSQHRGRAQPQHF.

This clone was seen just once. The chain carries TRBV7-9 and TRBJ1-1, with TRBD1 as a possible D gene (6 bases). V was pared by 5 bases and J by 7 bases, with 11 bases between. The CDR3 is 12 residues long. The V gene's germline CDR1 is SEHNR and CDR2 FQNEAQ (reference sequence). The CDR3 region has the DNA TGTGCCAGCAGCCTCAGACAGGATGAAGCTTTCTTT. This translates into CASSLRQDEAFF.

The V gene is TRBV7-9, the J gene TRBJ1-4, with D possibly matching TRBD1 (5 bases). V lost 2 bases to trimming and J lost 8 bases, with 12 bases between them. The germline V gene encodes CDR1 SEHNR and CDR2 FQNEAQ (reference sequence). This CDR3 is built from 14 residues. DNA for the CDR3: TGTGCCAGCAGCTTACGGGGGTTGGAGGAAAAACTGTTTTTT. Protein: CASSLRGLEEKLFF.

V is TRBV2 and J is TRBJ1-4; maybe TRBD1 (5 bases). The CDR3 has 13 residues. V was cut by 4 bases and J by 8 bases, with 11 bases left in between. Germline V lookup: CDR1 SNHLY, CDR2 FYNNEI. DNA of the CDR3: TGTGCCAGCAGTGGCGGGGGTGAGGAAAAACTGTTTTTT. Translation: CASSGGGEEKLFF.

Of note for this clone: A read error may account for a junction end that differs from germline. The chain is built from TRBV7-9 and TRBJ1-1; 8 bases agree with TRBD1. The CDR3 length is 12 residues. Looked up from germline, CDR1 is SEHNR and CDR2 is FQNEAQ (reference sequence). CDR3 sequence: CSSSGTGIEAFF. Here the CDR3 DNA reads TGTTCCAGCAGCGGGACAGGAATTGAAGCTTTCTTT.

Regarding this clone: Compared with germline, one end of the junction differs, possibly owing to a read error. The chain links TRBV29-1 to TRBJ2-4; no definite D call. CDR1 and CDR2 (germline): SQVTM, ANQGSEA. The CDR3 sequence is 14 residues long. CDR3 region: CSGETVIAKNIQYF. Written as DNA, the CDR3 is TGCAGCGGTGAAACAGTAATAGCCAAAAACATTCAGTACTTC.

In its sample, this clone was seen once. V gene TRBV2 combines with J gene TRBJ2-1; D ambiguous. This CDR3 is built from 14 residues. CDR1 and CDR2 (germline): SNHLY, FYNNEI. The V gene lost 5 bases and the J gene lost 0 bases, with 8 bases spanning the gap. CDR3 nucleotides: TGTGCCAGCAGTATTACTTCCTCCTACAATGAGCAGTTCTTC. Translating gives CASSITSSYNEQFF.

The chain links TRBV25-1 to TRBJ1-1, with unresolved D. Germline values: CDR1 MGHDK, CDR2 SYGVNS. This CDR3 spans 12 amino acids. Trimming took 6 bases from V and 3 from J, leaving 8 bases between them. The CDR3 sequence is CASRRSYTEAFF. The CDR3 nucleotides read TGTGCCAGCAGGAGGAGTTACACTGAAGCTTTCTTT. Full variable domain (remainder filled in from reference TRBV25-1 and TRBJ1-1): EADIYQTPRYLVIGTGKKITLECSQTMGHDKMYWYQQDPGMELHLIHYSYGVNSTEKGDLSSESTVSRIRTEHFPLTLESARPSHTSQYLCASRRSYTEAFFGQGTRLTVV.

This clone was detected once. The V gene is TRBV19, the J gene TRBJ2-3, with D perhaps matching TRBD2 (6 bases). V was trimmed by 5 bases and J by 1 base, leaving 10 bases between them. Germline assignment: CDR1 LNHDA and CDR2 SQIVND (reference sequence). This CDR3 has 14 amino acids. CDR3 loop: CASSLGLRTDTQYF. CDR3 nucleotide sequence: TGTGCCAGTAGTCTGGGACTTCGCACAGATACGCAGTATTTT.

This chain connects TRBV29-1 to TRBJ2-3; 9 positions agree with TRBD2. V was clipped by 8 bases and J by 2 bases; unmatched bases: 8. The CDR3 extends over 14 amino acids. Germline V gene sequence: CDR1 SQVTM, CDR2 ANQGSEA. DNA for the CDR3: TGCAGCTTGCGGGGGGGGACTGCCACAGATACGCAGTATTTT. Amino acids: CSLRGGTATDTQYF.

This chain connects TRBV30 to TRBJ2-7; 8 bases map to TRBD1. CDR1 is GTSNPN and CDR2 is SVGIG in the germline V gene (reference sequence). This CDR3 comprises 14 residues. V lost 4 bases to trimming and J lost 0 bases; unmatched junction nucleotides: 5. The CDR3 region is CAWTPGTGSYEQYF. The CDR3 DNA reads as TGTGCCTGGACTCCCGGGACAGGCTCCTACGAGCAGTACTTC.

This clone was counted a single time. This chain connects TRBV19 to TRBJ1-2; D may be TRBD1 (6 bases). There are 11 residues in the CDR3. The V gene lost 8 bases and the J gene lost 8 bases, with 12 bases spanning the gap. The V gene's germline CDR1 is LNHDA and CDR2 SQIVND (reference sequence). CDR3 region: CASGNREGYTF. As DNA, the CDR3 is TGTGCCAGTGGGAACAGGGAAGGCTACACCTTC. Based on the CDR3 plus reference TRBV19 and TRBJ1-2, the full variable domain is DGGITQSPKYLFRKEGQNVTLSCEQNLNHDAMYWYRQDPGQGLRLIYYSQIVNDFQKGDIAEGYSVSREKKESFPLTVTSAQKNPTAFYLCASGNREGYTFGSGTRLTVV.

The chain employs TRBV2 and TRBJ2-3; TRBD1 matches 7 bases. Germline-derived CDR1 and CDR2 are SNHLY and FYNNEI. The CDR3 is 18 amino acids. Trimming removed 1 base from V and 1 base from J; junction bases left unmatched: 11. Written as DNA, the CDR3 is TGTGCCAGCAGTGAAGAGGGCAGGGGGTACGGAGGCACAGATACGCAGTATTTT. It yields the protein CASSEEGRGYGGTDTQYF.

V and J are TRBV5-5 and TRBJ2-7; 12 nucleotides align to TRBD2. The trim removed 8 bases at V and 3 bases at J, leaving 6 bases unmatched. This CDR3 is 14 amino acids long. From germline, CDR1 is SGHKS and CDR2 YYEKEE (reference sequence). The CDR3 loop is CASTSGGTFYEQYF. CDR3 bases: TGTGCCAGTACTAGCGGGGGGACATTCTACGAGCAGTACTTC.

DNA for the CDR3: TGTGCCTGGAGTGAGGGAGGGGGAGAGTTCGGGGCAGATACGCAGTATTTT. Its protein product is CAWSEGGGEFGADTQYF. V gene TRBV30 combines with J gene TRBJ2-3, with D maybe TRBD2 (7 bases). This CDR3 region has 17 residues. V was pared by 1 base and J by 4 bases, with 21 bases between. Germline V lookup: CDR1 GTSNPN, CDR2 SVGIG (reference sequence).

This chain joins TRBV7-2 and TRBJ2-5, with D maybe TRBD1 (7 bases). The CDR3 runs 14 residues. V was clipped by 5 bases and J by 5 bases, with 15 bases between them. Germline CDR1 is SGHTA and CDR2 is FQGNSA. CDR3 DNA sequence: TGTGCCAGCAGCCCCTTACAGGGGAGGGAGACCCAGTACTTC. Residues: CASSPLQGRETQYF.

The J gene is TRBJ2-7, the V gene TRBV11-2; D perhaps matches TRBD2 (5 bases). The CDR3 runs 12 residues. Deletions cut 5 bases from V and 6 bases from J, with 11 bases between. The germline V gene encodes CDR1 SGHAT and CDR2 FQNNGV. The CDR3 DNA reads TGTGCCAGCAGCACGAGGGCGTCCGAGCAGTACTTC. Amino acids: CASSTRASEQYF.

The chain uses TRBV9 and TRBJ1-2, with D perhaps TRBD1 (5 bases). CDR3 length: 13 residues. The V end lost 7 bases, the J end lost 2 bases, and 12 bases lay between the germline ends. Germline V gives CDR1 SGDLS, CDR2 YYNGEE. CDR3 DNA sequence: TGTGCCAGCCGCAGGGCTGGCAACTATGGCTACACCTTC. Translating gives CASRRAGNYGYTF.

In DNA form, the CDR3 reads TGTGCCTGGAGTGCCCGGGGGTGGACTGAAGCTTTCTTT. Translation: CAWSARGWTEAFF. V is TRBV30 and J is TRBJ1-1; the D gene is possibly TRBD1 (5 bases). CDR1 is GTSNPN and CDR2 is SVGIG in the germline V gene (reference sequence). Trimming removed 1 base from V and 5 bases from J, with 11 bases in between. The CDR3 consists of 13 residues.

The V and J genes are TRBV11-2 and TRBJ2-3; no clear D gene. The germline V and J ends were trimmed by 1 base and 4 bases, with 3 bases remaining between them. The CDR3 sequence is 12 residues long. Germline CDR1 reads SGHAT; CDR2 reads FQNNGV. CDR3 coding DNA: TGTGCCAGCAGCTTAGGCGCAGATACGCAGTATTTT. Protein: CASSLGADTQYF.

The chain is built from TRBV7-9 and TRBJ2-1; TRBD1 aligns across 10 bases. This CDR3 is built from 17 residues. Germline CDR1 and CDR2: SEHNR and FQNEAQ (reference sequence). V trimming: 5 bases; J trimming: 8 bases; junction bases outside the gene matches: 15. The chain's CDR3 is CASSTPGWDRGRDEQFF. For the CDR3, the DNA is TGTGCCAGCAGCACCCCAGGGTGGGACAGGGGACGCGATGAGCAGTTCTTC.